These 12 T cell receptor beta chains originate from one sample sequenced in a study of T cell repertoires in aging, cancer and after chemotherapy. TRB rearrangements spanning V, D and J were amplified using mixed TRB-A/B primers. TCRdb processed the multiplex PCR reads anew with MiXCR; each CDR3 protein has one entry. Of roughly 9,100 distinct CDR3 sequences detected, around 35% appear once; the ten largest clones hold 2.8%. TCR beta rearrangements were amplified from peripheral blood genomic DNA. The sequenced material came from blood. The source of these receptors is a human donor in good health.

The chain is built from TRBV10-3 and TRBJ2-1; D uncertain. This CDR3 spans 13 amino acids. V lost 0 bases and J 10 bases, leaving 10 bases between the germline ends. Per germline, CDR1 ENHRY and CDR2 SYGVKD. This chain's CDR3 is CAISESIVGEQFF. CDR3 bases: TGTGCCATCAGTGAGTCGATAGTTGGAGAGCAGTTCTTC.

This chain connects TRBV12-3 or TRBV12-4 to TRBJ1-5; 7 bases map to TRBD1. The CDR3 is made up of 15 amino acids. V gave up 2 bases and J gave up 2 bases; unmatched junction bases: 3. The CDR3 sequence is CASSLKGAGNQPQHF. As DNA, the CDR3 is TGTGCCAGCAGTTTAAAGGGGGCGGGCAATCAGCCCCAGCATTTT.

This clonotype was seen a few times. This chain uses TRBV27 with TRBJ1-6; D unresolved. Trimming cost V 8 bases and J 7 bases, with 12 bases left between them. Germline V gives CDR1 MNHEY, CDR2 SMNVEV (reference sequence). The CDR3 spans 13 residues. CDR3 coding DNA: TGTGCCAGCCGTGACTTCCGAAATTCACCCCTCCACTTT. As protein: CASRDFRNSPLHF.

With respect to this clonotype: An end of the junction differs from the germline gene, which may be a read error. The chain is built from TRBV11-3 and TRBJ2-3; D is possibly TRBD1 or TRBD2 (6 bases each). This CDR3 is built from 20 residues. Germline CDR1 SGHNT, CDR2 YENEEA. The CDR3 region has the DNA TGTGCCAGCAGCTTTCGACCGGGGGCGCGAGGCGGGGCTAGCACAGGTACGCAGTATTTT. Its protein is CASSFRPGARGGASTGTQYF.

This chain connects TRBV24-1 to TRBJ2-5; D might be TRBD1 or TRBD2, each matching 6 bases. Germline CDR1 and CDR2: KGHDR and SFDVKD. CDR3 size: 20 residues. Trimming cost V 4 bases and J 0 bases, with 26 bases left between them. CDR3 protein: CATSDFGTGLGGRDQETQYF. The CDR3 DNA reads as TGTGCCACCAGTGACTTCGGTACGGGGCTCGGGGGCCGTGACCAAGAGACCCAGTACTTC.

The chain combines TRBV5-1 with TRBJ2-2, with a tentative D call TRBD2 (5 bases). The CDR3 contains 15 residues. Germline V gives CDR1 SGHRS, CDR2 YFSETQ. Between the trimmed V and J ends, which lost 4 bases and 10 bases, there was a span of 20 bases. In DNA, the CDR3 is TGCGCCAGCAGCCCGGAGGTGGTAGCCGGAATGGAGCTGTTTTTT. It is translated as CASSPEVVAGMELFF.

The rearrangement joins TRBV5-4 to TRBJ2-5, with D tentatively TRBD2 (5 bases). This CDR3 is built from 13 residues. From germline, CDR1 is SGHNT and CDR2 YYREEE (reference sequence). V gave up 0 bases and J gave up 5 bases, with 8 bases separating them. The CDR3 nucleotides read TGTGCCAGCAGCTTGGCAGGACTGGAGACCCAGTACTTC. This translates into CASSLAGLETQYF.

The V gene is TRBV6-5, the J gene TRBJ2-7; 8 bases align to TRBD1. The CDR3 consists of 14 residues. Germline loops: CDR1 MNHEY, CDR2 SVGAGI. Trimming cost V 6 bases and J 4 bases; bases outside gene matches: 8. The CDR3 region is CASRTTQGAYEQYF. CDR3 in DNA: TGTGCCAGCAGGACTACCCAGGGGGCTTACGAGCAGTACTTC.

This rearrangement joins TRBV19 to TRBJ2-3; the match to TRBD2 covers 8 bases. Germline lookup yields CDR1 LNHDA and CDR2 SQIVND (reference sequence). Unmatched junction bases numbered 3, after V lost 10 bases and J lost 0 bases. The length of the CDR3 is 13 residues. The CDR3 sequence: CATGGVSTDTQYF. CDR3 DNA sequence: TGTGCCACCGGGGGGGTAAGCACAGATACGCAGTATTTT.

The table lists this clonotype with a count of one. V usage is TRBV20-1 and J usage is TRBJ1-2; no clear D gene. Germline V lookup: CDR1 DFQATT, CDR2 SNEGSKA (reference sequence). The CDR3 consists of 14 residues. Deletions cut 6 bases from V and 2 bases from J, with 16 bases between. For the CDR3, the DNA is TGCAGTGCCATGTCGGGCGGCCCCAACTATGGCTACACCTTC. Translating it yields CSAMSGGPNYGYTF.

CDR3 sequence: CASRHGGGQAEAFF. The CDR3 nucleotides are TGTGCCAGCAGGCACGGAGGGGGTCAGGCTGAAGCTTTCTTT. This chain uses TRBV6-2 or TRBV6-3 with TRBJ1-1; weak D call: TRBD1 (6 bases). Per the germline V gene, CDR1 is MNHEY and CDR2 is SVGEGT. V was cut by 6 bases and J by 6 bases, with 17 bases left in between. The CDR3 has 14 residues.

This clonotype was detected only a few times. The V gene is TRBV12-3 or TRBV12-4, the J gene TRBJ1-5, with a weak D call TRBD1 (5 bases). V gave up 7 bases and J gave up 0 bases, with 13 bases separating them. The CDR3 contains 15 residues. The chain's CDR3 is CASKTTDHSNQPQHF. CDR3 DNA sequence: TGTGCCAGCAAAACGACAGATCATAGCAATCAGCCCCAGCATTTT.